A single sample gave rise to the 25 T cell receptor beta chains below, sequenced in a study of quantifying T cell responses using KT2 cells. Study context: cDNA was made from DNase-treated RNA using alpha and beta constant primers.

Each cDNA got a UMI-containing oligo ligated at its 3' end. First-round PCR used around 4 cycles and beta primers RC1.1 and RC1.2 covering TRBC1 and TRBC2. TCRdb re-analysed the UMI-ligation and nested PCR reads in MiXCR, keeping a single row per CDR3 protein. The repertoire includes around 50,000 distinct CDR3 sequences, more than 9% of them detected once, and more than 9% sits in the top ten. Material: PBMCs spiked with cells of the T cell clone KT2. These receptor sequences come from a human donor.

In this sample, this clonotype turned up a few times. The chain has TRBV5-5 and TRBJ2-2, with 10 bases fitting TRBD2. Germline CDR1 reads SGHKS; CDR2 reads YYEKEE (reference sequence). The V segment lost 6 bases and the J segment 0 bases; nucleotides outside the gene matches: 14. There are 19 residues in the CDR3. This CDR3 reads CASTRTPGLATSNTGELFF. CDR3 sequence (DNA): TGTGCCAGCACCAGAACACCGGGACTAGCGACTTCGAACACCGGGGAGCTGTTTTTT.

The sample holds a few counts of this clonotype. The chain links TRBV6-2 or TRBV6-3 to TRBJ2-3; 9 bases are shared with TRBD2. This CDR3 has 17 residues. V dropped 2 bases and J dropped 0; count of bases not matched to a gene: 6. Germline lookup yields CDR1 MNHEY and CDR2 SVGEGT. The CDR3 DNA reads TGTGCCAGCAGTTACGGGATAGCGGGAGCTAGCACAGATACGCAGTATTTT. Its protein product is CASSYGIAGASTDTQYF.

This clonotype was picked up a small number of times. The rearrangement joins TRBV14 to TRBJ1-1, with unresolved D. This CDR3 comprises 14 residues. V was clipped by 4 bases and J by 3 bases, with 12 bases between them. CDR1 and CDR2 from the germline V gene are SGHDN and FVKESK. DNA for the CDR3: TGTGCCAGCAGCCCACTGAAGTGGGACACTGAAGCTTTCTTT. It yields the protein CASSPLKWDTEAFF.

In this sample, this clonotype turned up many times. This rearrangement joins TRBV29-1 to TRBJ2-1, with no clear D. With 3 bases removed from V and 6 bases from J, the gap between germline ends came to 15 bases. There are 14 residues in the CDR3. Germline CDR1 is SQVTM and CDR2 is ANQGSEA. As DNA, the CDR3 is TGCAGCGTTGATTCGGCTAGTTTCTTCAATGAGCAGTTCTTC. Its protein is CSVDSASFFNEQFF.

The CDR3 is CASSSDTWNYGYTF. As DNA, the CDR3 is TGTGCCAGCAGTTCGGACACCTGGAACTATGGCTACACCTTC. The chain has TRBV6-5 and TRBJ1-2, with TRBD1 as a possible D gene (5 bases). The CDR3 contains 14 residues. The germline V and J ends were trimmed by 4 bases and 2 bases, with 11 bases remaining between them. Germline V gene sequence: CDR1 MNHEY, CDR2 SVGAGI.

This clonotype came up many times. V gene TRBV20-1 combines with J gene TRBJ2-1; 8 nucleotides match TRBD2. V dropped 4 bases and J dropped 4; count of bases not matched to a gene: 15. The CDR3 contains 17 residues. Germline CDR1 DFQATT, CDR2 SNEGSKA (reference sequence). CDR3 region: CSAIRSEAGERYNEQFF. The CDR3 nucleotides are TGCAGTGCTATTCGGTCTGAAGCGGGAGAAAGGTACAATGAGCAGTTCTTC.

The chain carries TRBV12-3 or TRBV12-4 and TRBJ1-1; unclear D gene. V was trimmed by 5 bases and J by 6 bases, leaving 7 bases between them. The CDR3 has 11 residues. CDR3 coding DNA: TGTGCCAGCAGTCAACCCCCTGAAGCTTTCTTT. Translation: CASSQPPEAFF.

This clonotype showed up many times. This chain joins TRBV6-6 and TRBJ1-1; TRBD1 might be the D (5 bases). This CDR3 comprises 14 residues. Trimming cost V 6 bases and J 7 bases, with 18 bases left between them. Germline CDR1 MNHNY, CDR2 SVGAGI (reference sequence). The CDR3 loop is CASSYPHDSDEAFF. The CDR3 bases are TGTGCCAGCAGCTATCCCCATGACAGTGATGAAGCTTTCTTT.

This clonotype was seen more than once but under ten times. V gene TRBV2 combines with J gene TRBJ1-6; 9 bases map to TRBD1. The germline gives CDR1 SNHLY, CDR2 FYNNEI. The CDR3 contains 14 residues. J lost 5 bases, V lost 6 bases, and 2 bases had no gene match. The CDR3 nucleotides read TGTGCCAGCAGGGGACAGGGTGATAATTCACCCCTCCACTTT. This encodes CASRGQGDNSPLHF.

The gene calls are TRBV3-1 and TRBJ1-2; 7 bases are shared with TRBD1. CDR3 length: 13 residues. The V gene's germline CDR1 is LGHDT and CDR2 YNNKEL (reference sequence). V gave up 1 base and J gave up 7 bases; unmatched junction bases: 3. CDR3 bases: TGTGCCAGCAGCCAAGGACAGGGAGGTGGCTACACCTTC. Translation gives CASSQGQGGGYTF.

The chain's CDR3 is CASSWDQNQPQHF. CDR3 coding DNA: TGTGCCAGCAGCTGGGACCAGAATCAGCCCCAGCATTTT. The V gene is TRBV7-9, the J gene TRBJ1-5; TRBD1 might be the D (5 bases). The V gene lost 4 bases and the J gene lost 4 bases, with 8 bases spanning the gap. The CDR3 spans 13 residues. The germline CDR1 and CDR2 sequences are SEHNR and FQNEAQ (reference sequence).

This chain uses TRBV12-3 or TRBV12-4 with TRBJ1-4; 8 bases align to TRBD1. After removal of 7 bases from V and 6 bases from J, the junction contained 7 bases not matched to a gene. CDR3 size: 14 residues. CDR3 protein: CASTPTGVHEKLFF. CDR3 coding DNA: TGTGCCAGCACCCCGACAGGGGTACATGAAAAACTGTTTTTT.

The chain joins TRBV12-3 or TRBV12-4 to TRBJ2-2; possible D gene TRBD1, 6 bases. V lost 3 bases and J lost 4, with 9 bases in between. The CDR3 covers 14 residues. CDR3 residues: CASSFQGRTGELFF. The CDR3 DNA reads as TGTGCCAGCAGTTTCCAGGGGCGCACCGGGGAGCTGTTTTTT.

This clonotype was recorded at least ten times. The CDR3 sequence: CSARAGGAGDTEAFF. The CDR3 DNA sequence: TGCAGTGCTAGAGCAGGGGGCGCCGGGGACACTGAAGCTTTCTTT. The V gene is TRBV20-1, the J gene TRBJ1-1; 8 bases line up with TRBD1. With 1 base clipped from V and 3 bases from J, the junction kept 7 bases outside the gene matches. CDR3 length: 15 residues. Germline CDR1 is DFQATT and CDR2 is SNEGSKA (reference sequence).

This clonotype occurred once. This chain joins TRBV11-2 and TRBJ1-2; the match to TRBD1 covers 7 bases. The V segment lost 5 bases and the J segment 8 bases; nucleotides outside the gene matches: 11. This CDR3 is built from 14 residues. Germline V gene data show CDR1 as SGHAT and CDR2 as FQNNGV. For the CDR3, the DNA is TGTGCCAGCAGCCTAGGGGGCCCGGCAGGCGGCTACACCTTC. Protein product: CASSLGGPAGGYTF.

The DNA for the CDR3 is TGTGCCAGCAGCCTCGCTTACAGGGGGTTCCATGGCTACACCTTC. Translated: CASSLAYRGFHGYTF. The chain employs TRBV3-1 and TRBJ1-2; 8 nucleotides agree with TRBD1. The CDR3 is made up of 15 amino acids. CDR1 LGHDT and CDR2 YNNKEL come from the germline V gene (reference sequence). Unmatched junction bases numbered 10, after V lost 4 bases and J lost 6 bases.

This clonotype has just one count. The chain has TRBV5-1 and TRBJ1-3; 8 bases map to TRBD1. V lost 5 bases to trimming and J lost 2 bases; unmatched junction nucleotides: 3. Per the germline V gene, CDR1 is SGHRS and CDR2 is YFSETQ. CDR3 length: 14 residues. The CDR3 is CASSQGATGNTIYF. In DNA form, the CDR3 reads TGCGCCAGCAGTCAGGGGGCGACTGGAAACACCATATATTTT.

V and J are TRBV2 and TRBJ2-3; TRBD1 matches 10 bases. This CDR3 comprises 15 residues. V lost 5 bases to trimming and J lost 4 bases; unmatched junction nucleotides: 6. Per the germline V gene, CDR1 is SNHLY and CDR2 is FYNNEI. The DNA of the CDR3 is TGTGCCAGCAGTAGGGGACAGGGGAGTGCAGATACGCAGTATTTT. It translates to CASSRGQGSADTQYF.

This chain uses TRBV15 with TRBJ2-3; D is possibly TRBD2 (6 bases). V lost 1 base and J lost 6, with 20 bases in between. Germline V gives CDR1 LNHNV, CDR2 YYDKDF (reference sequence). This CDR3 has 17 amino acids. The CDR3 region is CATSRARGTPGPDTQYF. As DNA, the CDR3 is TGTGCCACCAGCAGAGCTCGAGGGACTCCTGGCCCTGATACGCAGTATTTT.

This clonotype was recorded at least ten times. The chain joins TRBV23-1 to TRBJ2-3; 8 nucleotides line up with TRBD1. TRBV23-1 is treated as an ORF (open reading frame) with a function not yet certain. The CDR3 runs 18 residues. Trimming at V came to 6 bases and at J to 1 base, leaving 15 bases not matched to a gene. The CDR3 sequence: CASRLDPGRTGCTDTQYF. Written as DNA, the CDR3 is TGCGCCAGCAGGCTAGACCCCGGAAGGACAGGGTGCACAGATACGCAGTATTTT.

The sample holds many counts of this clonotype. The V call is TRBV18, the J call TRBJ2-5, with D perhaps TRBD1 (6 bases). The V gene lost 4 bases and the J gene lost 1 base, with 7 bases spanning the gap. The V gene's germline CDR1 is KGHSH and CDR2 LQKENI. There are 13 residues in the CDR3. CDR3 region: CASSRDTQETQYF. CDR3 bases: TGTGCCAGCTCACGGGACACCCAAGAGACCCAGTACTTC.

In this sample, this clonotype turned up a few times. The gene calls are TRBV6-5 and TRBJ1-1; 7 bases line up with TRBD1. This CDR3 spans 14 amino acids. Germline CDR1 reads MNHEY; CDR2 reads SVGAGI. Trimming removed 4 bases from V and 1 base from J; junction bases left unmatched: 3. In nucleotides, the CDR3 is TGTGCCAGCAGTTTCCAGGGGGGGAACACTGAAGCTTTCTTT. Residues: CASSFQGGNTEAFF.

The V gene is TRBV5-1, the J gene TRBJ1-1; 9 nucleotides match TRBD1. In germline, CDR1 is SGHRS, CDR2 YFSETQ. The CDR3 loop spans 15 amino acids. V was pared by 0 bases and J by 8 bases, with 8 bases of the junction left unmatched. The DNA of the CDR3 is TGCGCCAGCAGCTTGGTTGGGACAGGGACATCAGAAGCTTTCTTT. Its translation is CASSLVGTGTSEAFF.

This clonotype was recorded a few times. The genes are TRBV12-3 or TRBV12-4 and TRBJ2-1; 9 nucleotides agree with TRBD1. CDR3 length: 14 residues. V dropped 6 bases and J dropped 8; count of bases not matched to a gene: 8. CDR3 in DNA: TGTGCCAGCAGCCGGGACAGGGCTGTGGATGAGCAGTTCTTC. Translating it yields CASSRDRAVDEQFF.

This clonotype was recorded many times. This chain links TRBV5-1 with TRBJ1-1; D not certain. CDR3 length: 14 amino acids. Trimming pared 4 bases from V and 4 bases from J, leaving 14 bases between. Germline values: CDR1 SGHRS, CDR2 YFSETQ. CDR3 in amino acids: CASSRRLSGTEAFF. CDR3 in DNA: TGCGCCAGCAGCCGAAGGTTGTCGGGCACTGAAGCTTTCTTT.